This T cell receptor (beta chain) was recorded in a study of glioma-infiltrating T cells after dendritic cell vaccination. Background on the study: Three intradermal dendritic cell vaccine injections were given every two weeks.

All glioblastoma patients lacked an isocitrate dehydrogenase mutation. In germline, CDR1 is SEHNR, CDR2 FQNEAQ (reference sequence). The length of the CDR3 is 14 residues. V gave up 6 bases and J gave up 5 bases; unmatched junction bases: 6. The data were produced by immunoSEQ multiplex PCR, yet TCRdb's version contains in-frame clones alone and is incomplete. Of tens of thousands of clones listed, around 90% are singletons. A word on this clone: Its antigen remains unidentified.

General study findings and limits: Patients with more pretreatment TILs had longer time to progression and survival. Only a small number of patients had complete blood and tumor samples.

The chain couples TRBV7-9 to TRBJ2-3; TRBD2 matches 9 bases. The source was blood, collected before dendritic cell vaccination. The clonotype comes from a human donor with glioblastoma. In DNA form, the CDR3 reads TGTGCCAGCAGGACTAGCGGAGGGGGAGATACGCAGTATTTT. Protein sequence: CASRTSGGGDTQYF.